This T cell receptor beta chain was identified during a study of blood T cell repertoires in COVID-19. CDR3 length: 16 amino acids. The ends lost 4 bases at V and 0 bases at J; junction bases unmatched: 5. Looked up from germline, CDR1 is MNHEY and CDR2 is SVGAGI. In the original workflow: Amplification of reference gene primers was used by the study to estimate nucleated cell counts. TCRdb keeps only in-frame clones here, not all; method: immunoSEQ multiplex PCR. The DNA gave D and trimming, while V, J and clone size come from that table. This sample has some 360,000 clones; approximately 90% occur once, and the top ten carry 3.5% to 4%.

V usage is TRBV6-5 and J usage is TRBJ1-4, with 7 bases that match TRBD1. The sequence derives from a woman aged 55 to 70 with COVID-19, enrolled during active disease. What was sequenced was peripheral blood. DNA of the CDR3: TGTGCCAGCAGTTCGGGACAGAAGACAACTAATGAAAAACTGTTTTTT. This codes for CASSSGQKTTNEKLFF.